This T cell receptor (beta chain) was profiled in a study of blood T cell repertoires in COVID-19. Turning to the study itself: COVID-19 samples from acute and convalescent phases originated in the United States, Italy and Spain. T cells, B-cell-depleted T cells, or PBMCs supplied cDNA or gDNA.

The cohort comprised adults aged 18 to 89 years residing in some 24 US areas. Generated by immunoSEQ multiplex PCR, the TCRdb table keeps only in-frame clones and is missing some. This sample has over 250,000 clones, with about nine tenths found just once. This sequence originates from a woman between 45 and 60 years old who had recovered from COVID-19. Sequencing input: PBMCs or T cells enriched from blood (not recorded which).

CDR3 region: CASSPPSAVDTQYF. CDR3 sequence (DNA): TGTGCCAGCTCACCACCTAGCGCGGTGGATACGCAGTATTTT. This chain joins TRBV18 and TRBJ2-3; D possibly corresponds to TRBD2 (5 bases). Germline values: CDR1 KGHSH, CDR2 LQKENI. This CDR3 is 14 amino acids long. V lost 0 bases and J lost 6, with 10 bases in between.